The 9 T cell receptor beta chains below all came from one sample that was sequenced in a study of T cell responses to AZD1222 COVID-19 vaccine. TCRdb's copy holds only in-frame clones and misses some; the assay was immunoSEQ multiplex PCR. The sample has 250,000 to 300,000 clones; approximately 94% are singletons. Specimen: peripheral blood, collected 28 days after the second AZD1222 dose. The receptors here all came from an adult who received the AZD1222 COVID-19 vaccine.

V usage is TRBV10-3 and J usage is TRBJ2-7, with D possibly TRBD1 on 6 matching bases. Germline V gene data show CDR1 as ENHRY and CDR2 as SYGVKD. The ends were cut back, 2 bases at V and 2 bases at J, with 10 bases in the middle. The CDR3 runs to 14 residues. CDR3 bases: TGTGCCATCAGTGAGCTGGGGGCTCCCTACGAGCAGTACTTC. Encoded protein: CAISELGAPYEQYF.

The chain joins TRBV29-1 to TRBJ2-7; unclear D gene. The CDR3 is 13 residues long. V gave up 4 bases and J gave up 5 bases, with 15 bases separating them. The V gene's germline CDR1 is SQVTM and CDR2 ANQGSEA. The CDR3 protein is CSVVEMPRHEQYF. The CDR3, as DNA: TGCAGCGTTGTAGAGATGCCCAGACACGAGCAGTACTTC.

This chain uses TRBV4-1 with TRBJ1-3, with D uncertain. Trimming cost V 3 bases and J 3 bases, with 12 bases left between them. Germline lookup yields CDR1 MGHRA and CDR2 YSYEKL. The length of the CDR3 is 15 residues. The CDR3 is CASSHPGRNGNTIYF. The CDR3 nucleotides are TGCGCCAGCAGCCACCCCGGGAGGAATGGAAACACCATATATTTT.

The V gene is TRBV5-1, the J gene TRBJ2-1; weak D call: TRBD1 (6 bases). In germline, CDR1 is SGHRS, CDR2 YFSETQ. CDR3 length: 17 amino acids. The germline V and J ends were trimmed by 4 bases and 6 bases, with 23 bases remaining between them. For the CDR3, the DNA is TGCGCCAGCAGCCCGGGCCCAGCCGGGGAAGGGGGCAATGAGCAGTTCTTC. Residues: CASSPGPAGEGGNEQFF.

Here the CDR3 reads CASSFRFGAGVDYGYTF. CDR3 nucleotide sequence: TGTGCCAGCAGTTTTCGATTTGGGGCGGGAGTGGACTATGGCTACACCTTC. The rearrangement links TRBV28 to TRBJ1-2; D may be TRBD1 (5 bases). The V gene lost 3 bases and the J gene lost 3 bases, with 20 bases spanning the gap. The germline CDR1 and CDR2 sequences are MDHEN and SYDVKM. The CDR3 has 17 residues.

This rearrangement joins TRBV24-1 to TRBJ1-5; D is uncertain. This CDR3 has 13 residues. Germline CDR1 KGHDR, CDR2 SFDVKD. The V gene lost 8 bases and the J gene lost 3 bases, with 10 bases spanning the gap. CDR3 sequence: CATTAGVNQPQHF. The CDR3 DNA sequence: TGTGCCACCACCGCAGGCGTCAATCAGCCCCAGCATTTT.

This clone was seen just once. The CDR3 nucleotides read TGCAGCGCTCCCCTCCCCCCCCCAGGGGGTAATCAGCCCCAGCATTTT. It yields the protein CSAPLPPPGGNQPQHF. The chain employs TRBV29-1 and TRBJ1-5; 7 bases map to TRBD1. V lost 7 bases to trimming and J lost 4 bases; unmatched junction nucleotides: 16. This CDR3 region has 16 residues. Germline values: CDR1 SQVTM, CDR2 ANQGSEA.

The chain uses TRBV24-1 and TRBJ2-3; 9 bases agree with TRBD2. The CDR3 has 17 amino acids. Looked up from germline, CDR1 is KGHDR and CDR2 is SFDVKD. With 4 bases clipped from V and 7 bases from J, the junction kept 14 bases outside the gene matches. The CDR3 DNA follows: TGTGCCACCAGTGACACAAGAAGCGGGGGGTCTATGAATACGCAGTATTTT. This codes for CATSDTRSGGSMNTQYF.

The rearrangement uses TRBV2 and TRBJ2-5, with a weak D call TRBD2 (6 bases). Germline CDR1 is SNHLY and CDR2 is FYNNEI. The CDR3 has 20 amino acids. Trimming pared 1 base from V and 4 bases from J, leaving 28 bases between. This CDR3 is CASSEVFPRGTGTEGETQYF. CDR3 bases: TGTGCCAGCAGTGAAGTCTTTCCGCGGGGCACAGGTACAGAGGGAGAGACCCAGTACTTC.